The 32 T cell receptor beta chains below all came from one sample that was sequenced in a study of regulatory and conventional T cells in RAG deficiency (dated by TCRdb to the late 2010s). Before genomic DNA was extracted, regulatory T cells were isolated from blood as CD4+CD25-high CD127-low cells. Receptors were amplified or captured by the immunoSEQ multiplex PCR assay. TCRdb's version of the immuneACCESS table is confined to in-frame rearrangements and falls short of the full clone set. An unresolved V gene accounts for under half of the shortfall where checked; the remainder is of unknown origin. This sample holds approximately 7,500 clones; about 90% were observed only once. Approximately 1.5% of the sample rests with the top ten. The same specimen was also included in a second study, on regulatory T cells. That second report states: In the multiplex PCR, 52 forward TRBV primers and 13 reverse TRBJ primers were used, and assay-based and computational corrections were applied for amplification bias.

The material sequenced was CD127- CD25+ CD4+ Tregs sorted from blood. These receptors all come from a human donor in good health.

CDR3 sequence reads: CASSPRTGDGDTQYF. The CDR3, as DNA: TGTGCCAGCTCACCGCGGACAGGGGATGGCGATACGCAGTATTTT. The chain joins TRBV18 to TRBJ2-3, with 9 nucleotides matching TRBD1. The ends lost 3 bases at V and 6 bases at J; junction bases unmatched: 7. CDR1 is KGHSH and CDR2 is LQKENI in the germline V gene. The length of the CDR3 is 15 residues.

The chain links TRBV5-1 to TRBJ1-1; possible D gene TRBD1, 5 bases. Germline V gene lookup returns CDR1 SGHRS and CDR2 YFSETQ. The CDR3 consists of 15 residues. V was shortened by 0 bases and J by 4 bases, with 13 bases between the two germline ends. Written as DNA, the CDR3 is TGCGCCAGCAGCTTGGTTTCCAGGGTCGGCACTGAAGCTTTCTTT. Translating gives CASSLVSRVGTEAFF.

The chain uses TRBV9 and TRBJ2-3, with 15 bases identical to TRBD2. The CDR3 covers 18 residues. CDR1 and CDR2 (germline): SGDLS, YYNGEE. The V segment lost 3 bases and the J segment 2 bases; nucleotides outside the gene matches: 7. CDR3 bases: TGTGCCAGCAGCGAGGGACTAGCGGGGGGAACCTACACAGATACGCAGTATTTT. This codes for CASSEGLAGGTYTDTQYF.

The V and J genes are TRBV4-1 and TRBJ1-1; D remains unclear. Deletions cut 0 bases from V and 6 bases from J, with 11 bases between. There are 14 residues in the CDR3. Germline V gene sequence: CDR1 MGHRA, CDR2 YSYEKL. The chain's CDR3 is CASSQDDLRAEAFF. Here the CDR3 DNA reads TGCGCCAGCAGCCAAGATGACCTGCGGGCTGAAGCTTTCTTT.

This chain connects TRBV5-1 to TRBJ2-5, with 10 bases aligning to TRBD2. V lost 0 bases, J lost 10 bases, and 12 bases stayed unmatched. Germline V gene data show CDR1 as SGHRS and CDR2 as YFSETQ. The CDR3 consists of 16 residues. DNA of the CDR3: TGCGCCAGCAGCTTGGTACTAGCGGGGAACCTAGGGGACCAGTACTTC. Its translation: CASSLVLAGNLGDQYF.

J is TRBJ1-4 and V is TRBV5-1; D may be TRBD1 (6 bases). V was trimmed by 0 bases and J by 5 bases, leaving 14 bases between them. This CDR3 is built from 16 residues. Germline V gene sequence: CDR1 SGHRS, CDR2 YFSETQ. The CDR3 sequence: CASSLAGDIGNEKLFF. The CDR3 DNA is TGCGCCAGCAGCTTGGCCGGGGACATAGGAAATGAAAAACTGTTTTTT. The full variable domain, in which reference TRBV5-1 and TRBJ1-4 provide the parts outside the CDR3, is KAGVTQTPRYLIKTRGQQVTLSCSPISGHRSVSWYQQTPGQGLQFLFEYFSETQRNKGNFPGRFSGRQFSNSRSEMNVSTLELGDSALYLCASSLAGDIGNEKLFFGSGTQLSVL.

J is TRBJ2-7 and V is TRBV5-1; D gene uncertain. Looked up from germline, CDR1 is SGHRS and CDR2 is YFSETQ. V was clipped by 4 bases and J by 0 bases, with 11 bases between them. The CDR3 consists of 14 residues. The CDR3 nucleotides read TGCGCCAGCAGCCGATACCGCAGCTCCTACGAGCAGTACTTC. This gives the protein CASSRYRSSYEQYF. The whole variable domain, filled in from reference TRBV5-1 and TRBJ2-7, reads KAGVTQTPRYLIKTRGQQVTLSCSPISGHRSVSWYQQTPGQGLQFLFEYFSETQRNKGNFPGRFSGRQFSNSRSEMNVSTLELGDSALYLCASSRYRSSYEQYFGPGTRLTVT.

This clone was detected once. Other DNA sequences in this sample translate to the same CDR3. This rearrangement joins TRBV19 to TRBJ1-2, with D possibly TRBD1 on 5 matching bases. CDR1 and CDR2 from the germline V gene are LNHDA and SQIVND (reference sequence). V was pared by 5 bases and J by 5 bases, with 9 bases between. The CDR3 length is 12 residues. CDR3 DNA sequence: TGTGCCAGTAGTCCCTCAGGGTATGGCTACACCTTC. It translates to CASSPSGYGYTF.

The J gene is TRBJ1-4, the V gene TRBV18, with 8 bases that match TRBD1. Germline V CDR1 and CDR2: KGHSH, LQKENI. V shed 3 bases and J 8 bases; nucleotides not matched to a gene: 8. This CDR3 is built from 15 residues. This CDR3 reads CASSPNQGAREKLFF. The CDR3 bases are TGTGCCAGCTCACCGAATCAGGGGGCTCGGGAAAAACTGTTTTTT.

Concerning this clone itself: An end of the junction does not agree with germline; a read error may underlie this. This CDR3 is also generated by other DNA sequences in the sample. The gene calls are TRBV27 and TRBJ1-6, with D hard to call. The germline V gene encodes CDR1 MNHEY and CDR2 SMNVEV (reference sequence). The CDR3 totals 17 residues. In DNA form, the CDR3 reads TGTGCCAGCAGTTTGTATGGCGGAGGCTCCTATAATTCCCCCCTCCACTTT. Its translation is CASSLYGGGSYNSPLHF.

This sequence joins TRBV11-2 and TRBJ2-2, with TRBD2 matching over 11 bases. There are 17 residues in the CDR3. The V gene's germline CDR1 is SGHAT and CDR2 FQNNGV. J gave up 4 bases and V 1 base, and 5 bases lay outside the gene matches. CDR3 nucleotide sequence: TGTGCCAGCAGCTTAGCTAGCGGGGGGTTGGGCACCGGGGAGCTGTTTTTT. Translating it yields CASSLASGGLGTGELFF. Together with reference TRBV11-2 and TRBJ2-2, the CDR3 gives the full variable domain: EAGVAQSPRYKIIEKRQSVAFWCNPISGHATLYWYQQILGQGPKLLIQFQNNGVVDDSQLPKDRFSAERLKGVDSTLKIQPAKLEDSAVYLCASSLASGGLGTGELFFGEGSRLTVL.

This rearrangement joins TRBV30 to TRBJ1-5, with 10 nucleotides matching TRBD1. Germline V gene data show CDR1 as GTSNPN and CDR2 as SVGIG (reference sequence). V trimming: 1 base; J trimming: 6 bases; junction bases outside the gene matches: 3. The CDR3 covers 14 residues. The CDR3 DNA is TGTGCCTGGAGTGCAGGACAGGGGGGTCAGCCCCAGCATTTT. This encodes CAWSAGQGGQPQHF.

The genes are TRBV11-2 and TRBJ2-5, with 7 bases that match TRBD1. Germline V gene lookup returns CDR1 SGHAT and CDR2 FQNNGV. Trimming removed 0 bases from V and 6 bases from J; junction bases left unmatched: 7. CDR3 length: 15 residues. The CDR3 here is CASSLDPDRAQTQYF. The CDR3 DNA reads as TGTGCCAGCAGCTTAGACCCAGACAGGGCACAGACCCAGTACTTC.

This sequence joins TRBV30 and TRBJ1-1; D is unresolved. Deletions cut 3 bases from V and 6 bases from J, with 23 bases between. Germline-derived CDR1 and CDR2 are GTSNPN and SVGIG (reference sequence). This CDR3 has 16 amino acids. CDR3: CAWSIPRSGGGAEAFF. In DNA, the CDR3 is TGTGCCTGGAGCATCCCCAGGTCGGGAGGTGGAGCTGAAGCTTTCTTT.

The chain employs TRBV5-4 and TRBJ2-5, with 8 bases lining up with TRBD1. Per the germline V gene, CDR1 is SGHNT and CDR2 is YYREEE (reference sequence). The CDR3 spans 14 residues. Losses at the gene ends were 4 bases for V and 9 bases for J; bases not matched to a gene: 11. CDR3 in DNA: TGTGCCAGCAGCCCCCAGACAGGGGCAAAGGCCCAGTACTTC. This translates into CASSPQTGAKAQYF.

V gene TRBV5-1 combines with J gene TRBJ1-6, with TRBD1 matching over 7 bases. With V trimmed by 0 bases and J by 9 bases, 3 bases remained unmatched. The CDR3 length is 14 residues. The V gene's germline CDR1 is SGHRS and CDR2 YFSETQ. Here the CDR3 reads CASSLGQGFSPLHF. CDR3 nucleotides: TGCGCCAGCAGCTTGGGACAGGGATTTTCACCCCTCCACTTT.

The chain carries TRBV6-4 and TRBJ2-5, with 12 bases identical to TRBD2. The trim removed 7 bases at V and 7 bases at J, leaving 13 bases unmatched. This CDR3 spans 16 amino acids. CDR1 and CDR2 (germline): MRHNA, SNTAGT. CDR3: CASNTGTSGLKGTQYF. CDR3 bases: TGTGCCAGCAATACAGGGACTAGCGGGCTTAAGGGGACCCAGTACTTC.

The rearrangement joins TRBV7-8 to TRBJ2-7, with D possibly matching TRBD2 (6 bases). The CDR3 has 14 amino acids. V lost 4 bases and J lost 3, with 13 bases in between. CDR1 is SGHVS, CDR2 FQNEAQ, per germline. CDR3 amino acids: CASSSFRDFYEQYF. The CDR3, as DNA: TGTGCCAGCAGCTCGTTCCGGGACTTCTACGAGCAGTACTTC.

The J gene is TRBJ2-3, the V gene TRBV6-5; D might be TRBD2 (6 bases). The germline V gene has CDR1 MNHEY and CDR2 SVGAGI. V dropped 4 bases and J dropped 1 base, with 12 bases sitting between them. The CDR3 covers 15 residues. The CDR3 DNA reads as TGTGCCAGCAGTTCCGCCTCGGGAGGCACAGATACGCAGTATTTT. Translation: CASSSASGGTDTQYF.

This sequence joins TRBV5-1 and TRBJ2-7; 7 bases align to TRBD1. Germline assignment: CDR1 SGHRS and CDR2 YFSETQ. This CDR3 comprises 17 residues. Trimming removed 0 bases from V and 3 bases from J; junction bases left unmatched: 12. CDR3 amino acids: CASSLVGRTTGIYEQYF. The CDR3 bases are TGCGCCAGCAGCTTGGTGGGGCGAACGACAGGGATCTACGAGCAGTACTTC. Looking up the rest from reference TRBV5-1 and TRBJ2-7 gives the full variable domain: KAGVTQTPRYLIKTRGQQVTLSCSPISGHRSVSWYQQTPGQGLQFLFEYFSETQRNKGNFPGRFSGRQFSNSRSEMNVSTLELGDSALYLCASSLVGRTTGIYEQYFGPGTRLTVT.

The chain couples TRBV7-9 to TRBJ1-2; TRBD1 matches at 12 bases. CDR3 size: 15 residues. Trimming took 5 bases from V and 6 from J; bases not matched to a gene: 7. CDR1 SEHNR and CDR2 FQNEAQ come from the germline V gene (reference sequence). The CDR3 bases are TGTGCCAGCAGCCGAGCCGGGACAGGGGGCCATGGCTACACCTTC. This codes for CASSRAGTGGHGYTF. Supplemented by reference TRBV7-9 and TRBJ1-2, the full variable domain reads DTGVSQNPRHKITKRGQNVTFRCDPISEHNRLYWYRQTLGQGPEFLTYFQNEAQLEKSRLLSDRFSAERPKGSFSTLEIQRTEQGDSAMYLCASSRAGTGGHGYTFGSGTRLTVV.

The rearrangement links TRBV7-2 to TRBJ1-1; D is possibly TRBD1 (6 bases). V was trimmed by 5 bases and J by 3 bases, leaving 16 bases between them. Germline CDR1 reads SGHTA; CDR2 reads FQGNSA. The CDR3 is made up of 15 amino acids. The chain's CDR3 is CASSPWGGLDTEAFF. In DNA form, the CDR3 reads TGTGCCAGCAGCCCCTGGGGGGGGCTTGACACTGAAGCTTTCTTT. Full variable domain (rest looked up from reference TRBV7-2 and TRBJ1-1): GAGVSQSPSNKVTEKGKDVELRCDPISGHTALYWYRQSLGQGLEFLIYFQGNSAPDKSGLPSDRFSAERTGGSVSTLTIQRTQQEDSAVYLCASSPWGGLDTEAFFGQGTRLTVV.

The J gene is TRBJ1-6, the V gene TRBV28, with unresolved D. There are 18 residues in the CDR3. With 2 bases removed from V and 10 bases from J, the gap between germline ends came to 24 bases. Germline loops: CDR1 MDHEN, CDR2 SYDVKM. CDR3 DNA sequence: TGTGCCAGCAGTTTAAACCGCTTGGGAAAAGGGAGTCACTCACCCCTCCACTTT. It specifies CASSLNRLGKGSHSPLHF.

This chain uses TRBV7-8 with TRBJ1-5; 12 bases match TRBD1. Trimming at V came to 4 bases and at J to 0 bases, leaving 10 bases not matched to a gene. Germline V gene data show CDR1 as SGHVS and CDR2 as FQNEAQ. CDR3 length: 19 residues. DNA of the CDR3: TGTGCCAGCAGCTCGGCCGTTGGGACAGGGGGCTATAGCAATCAGCCCCAGCATTTT. It translates to CASSSAVGTGGYSNQPQHF.

V is TRBV7-2 and J is TRBJ2-5, with D maybe TRBD2 (6 bases). CDR3 length equals 14 residues. Germline CDR1 is SGHTA and CDR2 is FQGNSA. V was trimmed by 5 bases and J by 5 bases, leaving 15 bases between them. The CDR3 nucleotides are TGTGCCAGCAGCCCCAGGCTAGCGCAGGAGACCCAGTACTTC. It specifies CASSPRLAQETQYF. Full variable domain (missing parts from reference TRBV7-2 and TRBJ2-5): GAGVSQSPSNKVTEKGKDVELRCDPISGHTALYWYRQSLGQGLEFLIYFQGNSAPDKSGLPSDRFSAERTGGSVSTLTIQRTQQEDSAVYLCASSPRLAQETQYFGPGTRLLVL.

The rearrangement links TRBV2 to TRBJ1-3, with D possibly being TRBD1 (6 bases). Germline V gene lookup returns CDR1 SNHLY and CDR2 FYNNEI. The CDR3 is made up of 13 amino acids. The V end was cut by 7 bases, the J end by 2 bases, with 9 bases between. CDR3 sequence: CASNGDTGNTIYF. The CDR3 DNA reads as TGTGCCAGCAACGGGGACACTGGAAACACCATATATTTT.

Points on this clone: The junction does not match germline at one end; this may be a read error. Additional DNA sequences in this sample encode the identical CDR3. This chain joins TRBV4-1 and TRBJ1-6; perhaps TRBD1 as D (5 bases). The CDR3 runs 19 residues. Germline CDR1 MGHRA, CDR2 YSYEKL. This chain's CDR3 is CASSQDPVRDSSYNSPLHF. The CDR3 DNA is TGCGCCAGCAGCCAAGATCCAGTCCGGGACTCTTCGTATAATTCCCCCCTCCACTTT.

The chain combines TRBV13 with TRBJ2-7; a possible D gene is TRBD2 (7 bases). The germline CDR1 and CDR2 sequences are PRHDT and FYEKMQ (reference sequence). V lost 4 bases and J 2 bases, leaving 18 bases between the germline ends. The CDR3 sequence is 16 residues long. In DNA, the CDR3 is TGTGCCAGCAGCTCGACTTGGGGCGGGGGCCCCTACGAGCAGTACTTC. It specifies CASSSTWGGGPYEQYF. The full variable domain, its missing parts supplied by reference TRBV13 and TRBJ2-7, is AAGVIQSPRHLIKEKRETATLKCYPIPRHDTVYWYQQGPGQDPQFLISFYEKMQSDKGSIPDRFSAQQFSDYHSELNMSSLELGDSALYFCASSSTWGGGPYEQYFGPGTRLTVT.

This clone was seen just once. This chain links TRBV7-9 with TRBJ2-6; tentatively, D is TRBD1 (6 bases). The CDR3 runs 18 residues. Germline CDR1 reads SEHNR; CDR2 reads FQNEAQ (reference sequence). V was shortened by 8 bases and J by 2 bases, with 22 bases between the two germline ends. The CDR3 spells CASYISTTGPPGANVLTF. CDR3 nucleotides: TGTGCCAGCTATATTTCGACGACAGGACCCCCTGGGGCCAACGTCCTGACTTTC.

The rearrangement uses TRBV5-1 and TRBJ2-7, with no clear D. This CDR3 has 13 amino acids. From germline, CDR1 is SGHRS and CDR2 YFSETQ. The V and J ends lost 3 bases and 3 bases respectively, with 10 bases between them. CDR3 DNA sequence: TGCGCCAGCAGCTCCGGGTTAGGCTACGAGCAGTACTTC. Residues: CASSSGLGYEQYF. The full variable domain, completed using reference TRBV5-1 and TRBJ2-7, is KAGVTQTPRYLIKTRGQQVTLSCSPISGHRSVSWYQQTPGQGLQFLFEYFSETQRNKGNFPGRFSGRQFSNSRSEMNVSTLELGDSALYLCASSSGLGYEQYFGPGTRLTVT.

The chain combines TRBV5-8 with TRBJ1-2; D remains ambiguous. The V end lost 2 bases, the J end lost 1 base, and 6 bases lay between the germline ends. This CDR3 spans 13 amino acids. Germline V gives CDR1 SGHTS, CDR2 YDEGEE. CDR3 DNA: TGTGCCAGCAGCTTTCGGGTTAACTATGGCTACACCTTC. This sequence encodes CASSFRVNYGYTF. The full variable domain, with the rest looked up from reference TRBV5-8 and TRBJ1-2, is EAGVTQSPTHLIKTRGQQATLRCSPISGHTSVYWYQQALGLGLQFLLWYDEGEERNRGNFPPRFSGRQFPNYSSELNVNALELEDSALYLCASSFRVNYGYTFGSGTRLTVV.

The chain employs TRBV7-2 and TRBJ1-6, with D unresolved. Germline CDR1 SGHTA, CDR2 FQGNSA. The CDR3 runs to 12 residues. The V gene lost 5 bases and the J gene lost 13 bases, with 12 bases spanning the gap. CDR3 amino acids: CASSRNDSPLHF. CDR3 coding DNA: TGTGCCAGCAGCCGAAATGACTCCCCCCTCCACTTT.